These 6 T cell receptor beta chains share one sample of origin, sequenced in a study of blood T cell repertoires in COVID-19. Libraries were prepared by immunoSEQ multiplex PCR; TCRdb keeps only in-frame clonotypes and omits some of them. The sample contains roughly 290,000 clones, roughly 90% of which appear only once. What was sequenced was PBMCs or T cells enriched from blood (not recorded which). These receptors were taken from a woman under 30 with acute COVID-19.

V and J are TRBV7-9 and TRBJ2-5; possible D gene TRBD1, 6 bases. This CDR3 has 13 amino acids. V was clipped by 6 bases and J by 2 bases, with 10 bases between them. The V gene's germline CDR1 is SEHNR and CDR2 FQNEAQ (reference sequence). CDR3 amino acids: CASRSGQQETQYF. The CDR3 DNA is TGTGCCAGCAGGAGTGGACAGCAAGAGACCCAGTACTTC.

The V call is TRBV7-9, the J call TRBJ1-4; D is ambiguous. This CDR3 region has 15 residues. Germline-derived CDR1 and CDR2 are SEHNR and FQNEAQ (reference sequence). The V and J ends lost 4 bases and 5 bases respectively, with 14 bases between them. The chain's CDR3 is CASSSRTGKNEKLFF. DNA for the CDR3: TGTGCCAGCAGCTCCAGGACTGGAAAGAATGAAAAACTGTTTTTT.

This clone was detected once. The rearrangement joins TRBV18 to TRBJ2-1; TRBD1 aligns across 8 bases. Germline assignment: CDR1 KGHSH and CDR2 LQKENI. The CDR3 totals 16 residues. With 1 base clipped from V and 5 bases from J, the junction kept 7 bases outside the gene matches. CDR3 sequence reads: CASSPLGTGGNNEQFF. CDR3 coding DNA: TGTGCCAGCTCACCACTCGGGACAGGAGGTAACAATGAGCAGTTCTTC.

V gene TRBV7-6 combines with J gene TRBJ1-3; no firm D call. V lost 1 base, J lost 2 bases, and 15 bases lay in between. The germline V gene encodes CDR1 SGHVS and CDR2 FNYEAQ. This CDR3 is 17 amino acids long. The CDR3 region is CASSLVGRGSAGNTIYF. CDR3 DNA sequence: TGTGCCAGCAGCTTAGTTGGCAGAGGCTCTGCTGGAAACACCATATATTTT.

The CDR3 nucleotides are TGTGCCAGCAGTTTTTCCGGGACAGGGGGCTTAGATACGCAGTATTTT. As protein: CASSFSGTGGLDTQYF. The chain uses TRBV28 and TRBJ2-3, with TRBD1 matching 12 bases. Germline V gene data show CDR1 as MDHEN and CDR2 as SYDVKM. The CDR3 consists of 16 residues. V shed 3 bases, J shed 5 bases, and the junction held 6 bases outside the gene matches.

The V call is TRBV5-1, the J call TRBJ2-3, with a possible D match to TRBD2 (6 bases). Germline loops: CDR1 SGHRS, CDR2 YFSETQ. With 3 bases removed from V and 8 bases from J, the gap between germline ends came to 7 bases. CDR3 length: 11 amino acids. The CDR3 loop reads CASSSGGTQYF. CDR3 nucleotide sequence: TGCGCCAGCAGCTCCGGGGGTACGCAGTATTTT.